Listed below are T cell receptor beta chains from one sample, sequenced in a study of cytomegalovirus exposure and HLA in healthy donors. Clones were sequenced by immunoSEQ multiplex PCR, and TCRdb holds only the in-frame ones, with some missing. The table lists tens of thousands of clones, 80% to 95% of them singletons. The sequencing input was PBMCs. The source of these receptors is a woman between 25 and 40 years old in good health and CMV-seronegative. The CDR3 runs from the conserved cysteine through the conserved F or W. The D gene is left open where the match is weak. Size values are once, few and many counts, or a class for expanded clones, and some rows have none.

d_gene,j_gene,abundance,v_gene,CDR3aa,CDR3nt
.,TRBJ1-2,.,TRBV18,CASSPSSANYGYTF,TGTGCCAGCTCACCAAGCAGCGCTAACTATGGCTACACCTTC
.,TRBJ2-7,.,TRBV29-1,CSVSPTRHEQYF,TGCAGCGTTTCCCCGACTCGGCACGAGCAGTACTTC
TRBD1,TRBJ1-2,.,TRBV6-6,CASSKGTVYGYTF,TGTGCCAGCAGTAAAGGGACAGTCTATGGCTACACCTTC
TRBD2,TRBJ2-2,once,TRBV4-1,CASSQDLAGTLTGELFF,TGCGCCAGCAGCCAAGACCTAGCGGGGACACTCACCGGGGAGCTGTTTTTT
TRBD2,TRBJ2-4,.,TRBV7-2,CASSLALAGGQKNIQYF,TGTGCCAGCAGCTTAGCGCTAGCGGGGGGCCAGAAAAACATTCAGTACTTC
TRBD1,TRBJ1-1,few,TRBV10-3,CAIRDRDTEAFF,TGTGCCATCAGGGACAGGGACACTGAAGCTTTCTTT
.,TRBJ2-7,.,TRBV30,CAWRDSLSREQYF,TGTGCCTGGCGGGACTCCCTATCCCGCGAGCAGTACTTC
.,TRBJ2-7,once,TRBV5-4,CASSLGIDFTAEQYF,TGTGCCAGCAGCTTGGGTATCGACTTCACCGCCGAGCAGTACTTC
TRBD2,TRBJ2-1,.,TRBV19,CASSIPSAAGGYDEQFF,TGTGCCAGTAGTATCCCATCGGCGGCGGGAGGGTACGATGAGCAGTTCTTC
TRBD1,TRBJ1-1,.,TRBV29-1,CSAITGTDTEAFF,TGCAGCGCCATCACCGGGACAGACACTGAAGCTTTCTTT
TRBD2,TRBJ2-3,.,TRBV5-1,CASSSGGSTDTQYF,TGCGCCAGCTCCTCGGGGGGGAGCACAGATACGCAGTATTTT
.,TRBJ2-4,once,TRBV5-6,CASSLPLQGGAKNIQYF,TGTGCCAGCAGCTTGCCCCTACAGGGCGGCGCCAAAAACATTCAGTACTTC
.,TRBJ1-2,.,TRBV28,CASSPVDTNGYTF,TGTGCCAGCAGTCCGGTGGACACCAATGGCTACACCTTC
.,TRBJ2-1,.,TRBV7-9,CASRDLSGGSYNEQFF,TGTGCCAGCAGGGACCTTAGCGGAGGGTCCTACAATGAGCAGTTCTTC
TRBD1,TRBJ2-1,.,TRBV2,CASSEGTELLNEQFF,TGTGCCAGCAGTGAGGGGACAGAGCTTCTCAATGAGCAGTTCTTC
TRBD1,TRBJ2-2,.,TRBV7-3,CASSLDRQGRTGELFF,TGTGCCAGCAGCTTAGATCGACAGGGGCGGACCGGGGAGCTGTTTTTT
.,TRBJ1-3,.,TRBV28,CASNHRVGGNTIYF,TGTGCCAGCAACCACAGAGTAGGAGGAAACACCATATATTTT
.,TRBJ2-7,.,TRBV18,CASSPREAYEQYF,TGTGCCAGCTCACCACGGGAGGCCTACGAGCAGTACTTC
TRBD1,TRBJ1-5,.,TRBV10-3,CAIRAGGFNQPQHF,TGTGCCATCAGGGCAGGGGGCTTTAATCAGCCCCAGCATTTT
.,TRBJ2-3,.,TRBV6-1,CASSETRATDTQYF,TGTGCCAGCAGTGAGACTAGAGCTACAGATACGCAGTATTTT
.,TRBJ1-1,.,TRBV6-5,CASSYSSGAEAFF,TGTGCCAGCAGTTACTCGTCAGGGGCTGAAGCTTTCTTT
.,TRBJ2-4,.,TRBV30,CAWSQETGAKNIQYF,TGTGCCTGGAGTCAAGAGACGGGGGCCAAAAACATTCAGTACTTC
TRBD1,TRBJ2-5,.,TRBV28,CASSGQGQETQYF,TGTGCCAGCTCTGGACAGGGACAAGAGACCCAGTACTTC
.,TRBJ1-2,.,TRBV14,CASSQEPGKRTRYTF,TGTGCCAGCAGCCAAGAGCCGGGTAAACGAACCCGCTACACCTTC